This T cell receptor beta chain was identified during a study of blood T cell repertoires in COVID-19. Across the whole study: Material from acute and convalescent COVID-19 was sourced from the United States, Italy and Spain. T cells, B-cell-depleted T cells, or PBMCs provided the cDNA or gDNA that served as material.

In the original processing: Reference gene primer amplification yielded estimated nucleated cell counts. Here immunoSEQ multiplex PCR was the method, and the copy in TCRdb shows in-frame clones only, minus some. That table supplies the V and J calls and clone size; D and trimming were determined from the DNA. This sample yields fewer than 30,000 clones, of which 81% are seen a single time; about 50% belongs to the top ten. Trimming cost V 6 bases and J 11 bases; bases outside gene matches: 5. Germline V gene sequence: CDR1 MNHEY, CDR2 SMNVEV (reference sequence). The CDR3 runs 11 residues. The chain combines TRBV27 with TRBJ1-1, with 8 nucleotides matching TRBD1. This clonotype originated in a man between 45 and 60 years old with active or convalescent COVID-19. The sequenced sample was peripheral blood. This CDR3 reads CASRRQGSAFF. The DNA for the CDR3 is TGTGCCAGCAGACGACAGGGGAGTGCTTTCTTT.